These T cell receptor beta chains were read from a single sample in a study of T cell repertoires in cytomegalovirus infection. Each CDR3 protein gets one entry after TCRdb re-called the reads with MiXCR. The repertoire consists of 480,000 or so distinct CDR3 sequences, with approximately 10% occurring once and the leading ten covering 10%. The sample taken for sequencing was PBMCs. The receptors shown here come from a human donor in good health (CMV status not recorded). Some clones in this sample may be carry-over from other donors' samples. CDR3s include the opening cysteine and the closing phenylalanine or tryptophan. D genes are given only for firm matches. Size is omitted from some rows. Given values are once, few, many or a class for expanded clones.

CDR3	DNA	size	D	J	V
CASSLALIYNEQFF	TGTGCCAGCAGCTTAGCGCTGATCTACAATGAGCAGTTCTTC	.	.	TRBJ2-1	TRBV7-9
CASSLRGDGGNTEAFF	TGTGCCAGCAGCCTAAGGGGGGATGGAGGGAACACTGAAGCTTTCTTT	few	.	TRBJ1-1	TRBV27
CASSYSISPGTAFPNTEAFF	TGTGCCAGCAGTTACTCGATTTCCCCGGGGACAGCTTTTCCGAACACTGAAGCTTTCTTT	.	TRBD1	TRBJ1-1	TRBV6-5
CASSLATELLRGQYF	TGTGCCAGCAGTCTCGCGACCGAGCTCCTACGAGGGCAGTACTTC	few	.	TRBJ2-7	TRBV11-1
CASSFPGRHEQYF	TGTGCCAGCAGCTTTCCGGGACGCCACGAGCAGTACTTC	many	.	TRBJ2-7	TRBV5-4
CASSLAGQSTYEQYF	TGTGCCAGCAGCTTAGCGGGACAGTCGACCTACGAGCAGTACTTC	many	TRBD1	TRBJ2-7	TRBV7-2
CASSLLSTSDTQYF	TGTGCCAGCAGCTTGTTAAGTACCTCAGATACGCAGTATTTT	many	.	TRBJ2-3	TRBV7-3
CASSIQGARDEKLFF	TGTGCCAGCAGCATACAGGGGGCGCGGGATGAAAAACTGTTTTTT	many	TRBD1	TRBJ1-4	TRBV7-9
CASSLPGEQYF	TGTGCCAGCAGCCTCCCGGGGGAGCAGTACTTC	many	.	TRBJ2-7	TRBV12-3/TRBV12-4
CASRSGTGTNQPQHF	TGTGCCAGCAGGTCCGGGACAGGGACAAATCAGCCCCAGCATTTT	few	TRBD1	TRBJ1-5	TRBV12-3/TRBV12-4
CASSPGTGAANTEAFF	TGCGCCAGCAGCCCTGGGACAGGTGCCGCGAACACTGAAGCTTTCTTT	few	TRBD1	TRBJ1-1	TRBV5-1
CASGGMRDTGELFF	TGTGCCAGCGGCGGTATGAGGGACACCGGGGAGCTGTTTTTT	.	.	TRBJ2-2	TRBV2
CASSRFGQANTGELFF	TGTGCCAGCAGCCGCTTTGGACAGGCGAACACCGGGGAGCTGTTTTTT	many	TRBD1	TRBJ2-2	TRBV3-1
CASSMDRQETQYF	TGTGCCAGCAGTATGGACAGACAAGAGACCCAGTACTTC	few	.	TRBJ2-5	TRBV6-5
CASSLPTRGGYEQYF	TGTGCCAGCAGCCTACCAACAAGGGGAGGGTACGAGCAGTACTTC	many	TRBD2	TRBJ2-7	TRBV11-2
CASSHTRGSLWTQYF	TGTGCCAGCAGTCACACCCGGGGTTCTCTATGGACCCAGTACTTC	many	.	TRBJ2-5	TRBV28
CASSLPPSGPTGELFF	TGTGCCAGCAGCTTACCCCCTAGCGGGCCCACCGGGGAGCTGTTTTTT	many	TRBD2	TRBJ2-2	TRBV5-4
CASSVGEGPYGYTF	TGTGCCAGCAGCGTAGGTGAGGGACCCTATGGCTACACCTTC	few	.	TRBJ1-2	TRBV9
CASGLSGPMQGETQYF	TGTGCTAGTGGTTTGTCGGGCCCCATGCAGGGGGAGACCCAGTACTTC	.	.	TRBJ2-5	TRBV12-5
CASSLGLAGSTTYNEQFF	TGTGCCAGCAGCTTGGGGCTAGCGGGGAGCACGACTTACAATGAGCAGTTCTTC	many	TRBD2	TRBJ2-1	TRBV7-8
CSAQEGYTF	TGCAGTGCACAGGAGGGCTACACCTTC	few	.	TRBJ1-2	TRBV20-1
CASSVGLRGDTEAFF	TGTGCCAGCAGCGTAGGGCTGAGGGGGGACACTGAAGCTTTCTTT	many	.	TRBJ1-1	TRBV9
CASSRPTIRDRMINYGYTF	TGTGCCAGCTCACGACCCACGATCAGGGACCGTATGATTAACTATGGCTACACCTTC	.	.	TRBJ1-2	TRBV18
CASSAGTEAFF	TGTGCCAGCAGCGCGGGTACTGAAGCTTTCTTT	many	.	TRBJ1-1	TRBV12-3/TRBV12-4
CAWSLADFGSYEQYF	TGTGCCTGGAGCCTCGCGGACTTTGGCTCCTACGAGCAGTACTTC	.	.	TRBJ2-7	TRBV30
CASSVRAGEKLFF	TGTGCCAGTAGTGTTCGGGCCGGTGAAAAACTGTTTTTT	many	.	TRBJ1-4	TRBV19
CAGWIGDEQYF	TGTGCCGGGTGGATCGGCGACGAGCAGTACTTC	many	.	TRBJ2-7	TRBV7-6
CATSDLAGGYNEQFF	TGTGCCACCAGTGATTTGGCCGGGGGCTACAATGAGCAGTTCTTC	.	.	TRBJ2-1	TRBV24-1
CASRGEDVYNEQFF	TGCGCCAGCAGGGGGGAGGACGTGTACAATGAGCAGTTCTTC	many	.	TRBJ2-1	TRBV5-1
CATSRDRRGEKLFF	TGTGCCACCAGCAGAGATAGGCGGGGGGAAAAACTGTTTTTT	.	.	TRBJ1-4	TRBV15
CSARGPLAPPDTQYF	TGCAGTGCTAGAGGACCCCTAGCGCCCCCAGATACGCAGTATTTT	.	.	TRBJ2-3	TRBV20-1
CASSIDLRGSGYTQYF	TGTGCCAGTAGTATAGATTTGCGCGGGTCGGGGTACACGCAGTATTTT	.	.	TRBJ2-3	TRBV19
CASSEVQPSEQYF	TGTGCCAGCAGTGAAGTACAGCCCAGCGAGCAGTACTTC	many	.	TRBJ2-7	TRBV6-1
CASSWDERETQYF	TGCGCCAGCAGCTGGGACGAGAGGGAGACCCAGTACTTC	many	.	TRBJ2-5	TRBV5-1
CASSYSADRDKLFF	TGTGCCAGCAGTTACTCAGCCGACAGGGATAAGCTGTTTTTT	many	TRBD1	TRBJ2-2	TRBV6-5
CATSPASSYNEQFF	TGTGCCACCAGTCCGGCAAGCTCCTACAATGAGCAGTTCTTC	many	.	TRBJ2-1	TRBV24-1
CASSPVEGGELFF	TGTGCCAGCAGTCCGGTGGAGGGCGGGGAGCTGTTTTTT	many	.	TRBJ2-2	TRBV12-3/TRBV12-4
CASSYGTEMSPLHF	TGTGCCAGCAGCTACGGGACAGAGATGTCACCCCTCCACTTT	many	TRBD1	TRBJ1-6	TRBV7-3
CASSLGDDYGYTF	TGTGCCAGCTCCCTAGGGGATGACTATGGCTACACCTTC	.	.	TRBJ1-2	TRBV12-3/TRBV12-4
CASSQGGGADTQYF	TGTGCCAGCAGCCAAGGCGGGGGGGCAGATACGCAGTATTTT	many	TRBD2	TRBJ2-3	TRBV7-3
CASNPSGKTGANVLTF	TGTGCCAGCAACCCTAGCGGGAAAACTGGGGCCAACGTCCTGACTTTC	many	TRBD2	TRBJ2-6	TRBV12-3/TRBV12-4
CASSLGLAEFNEQFF	TGTGCCAGCAGCTTAGGTCTAGCGGAATTCAATGAGCAGTTCTTC	many	TRBD2	TRBJ2-1	TRBV7-2
CASSPQGARYEQYF	TGTGCCAGCAGCCCCCAGGGGGCCCGCTACGAGCAGTACTTC	many	TRBD1	TRBJ2-7	TRBV6-2/TRBV6-3
CASSYIGARTEAFF	TGTGCCAGCAGTTACATCGGGGCGAGGACTGAAGCTTTCTTT	many	.	TRBJ1-1	TRBV6-6
CASSFQRSGRVNEQFF	TGCGCCAGCAGCTTTCAGAGGAGCGGGAGGGTCAATGAGCAGTTCTTC	many	TRBD2	TRBJ2-1	TRBV5-1
CASRRGMGTEAFF	TGTGCCAGCAGGCGAGGCATGGGCACTGAAGCTTTCTTT	many	.	TRBJ1-1	TRBV6-1
CASSPALLAGAYTGELFF	TGTGCCAGCAGCCCTGCTCTGCTGGCGGGAGCATACACCGGGGAGCTGTTTTTT	many	TRBD2	TRBJ2-2	TRBV7-3
CSVEEEGQVDTQYF	TGCAGCGTTGAAGAGGAGGGCCAGGTAGATACGCAGTATTTT	few	.	TRBJ2-3	TRBV29-1
CASSLGQYTEAFF	TGTGCCAGCAGTCTTGGACAGTACACTGAAGCTTTCTTT	many	.	TRBJ1-1	TRBV6-1
CASSEMGQALSGNTIYF	TGTGCCAGCAGTGAAATGGGACAGGCACTCTCTGGAAACACCATATATTTT	.	TRBD1	TRBJ1-3	TRBV6-2/TRBV6-3
CASSPGTAFSGNTIYF	TGTGCCAGCAGCCCCGGGACAGCCTTCTCTGGAAACACCATATATTTT	many	TRBD1	TRBJ1-3	TRBV11-1
CASLPGIIQETQYF	TGTGCCAGCCTCCCGGGGATAATCCAAGAGACCCAGTACTTC	.	.	TRBJ2-5	TRBV18